Presented here are 21 T cell receptor beta chains from one specimen sequenced in a study of T cells in Graves' hyperthyroidism and ophthalmopathy. Amplified TCR beta CDR3 regions came from RNA transcripts. In the first-round RT-PCR of the TCR CDR3, the HTBI primer set was used. From the multiplex PCR reads, TCRdb called clonotypes with MiXCR, one entry per CDR3 protein. Of about 420,000 distinct CDR3 sequences listed, roughly 15% were seen once; the top ten hold about 5%. Sequenced input: blood. The origin of the receptors is a woman between 18 and 29 years old with Graves' hyperthyroidism.

This clonotype showed up many times. The chain recombines TRBV6-1 with TRBJ1-3; no definite D call. Germline CDR1 and CDR2: MNHNS and SASEGT. This CDR3 is built from 20 residues. The germline V and J ends were trimmed by 1 base and 0 bases, with 22 bases remaining between them. The CDR3 is CASSEEGLAALTYSGNTIYF. The CDR3 DNA is TGTGCCAGCAGTGAAGAAGGTTTGGCGGCCTTAACCTACTCTGGAAACACCATATATTTT.

Turning to this clonotype: A junction end diverges from the germline sequence, so it may reflect a read error. The CDR3 here is CASSYSPTEFYGYTF. The CDR3 DNA is TGTGCCAGCAGTTACTCACCAACAGAATTCTATGGCTACACCTTC. The chain has TRBV6-4 and TRBJ1-2, with D hard to call. This CDR3 has 15 amino acids. In germline, CDR1 is MRHNA, CDR2 SNTAGT.

The sample holds many counts of this clonotype. The gene calls are TRBV2 and TRBJ2-4, with D perhaps being TRBD1 or TRBD2 (5 bases each). This CDR3 is 15 amino acids long. Germline loops: CDR1 SNHLY, CDR2 FYNNEI. V lost 8 bases and J lost 0, with 14 bases in between. CDR3 sequence: CASCYGAIAKNIQYF. CDR3 nucleotide sequence: TGTGCCAGCTGCTACGGGGCGATAGCCAAAAACATTCAGTACTTC.

This clonotype has a count of ten or more. The chain links TRBV6-5 to TRBJ2-6, with D tentatively TRBD1 (6 bases). Germline V gene sequence: CDR1 MNHEY, CDR2 SVGAGI. Trimming pared 2 bases from V and 0 bases from J, leaving 14 bases between. This CDR3 has 18 residues. CDR3: CASSYGQLGSSGANVLTF. CDR3 coding DNA: TGTGCCAGCAGTTACGGACAGCTAGGAAGCTCTGGGGCCAACGTCCTGACTTTC.

This chain uses TRBV27 with TRBJ2-2, with D perhaps TRBD1 (5 bases). CDR1 and CDR2 from the germline V gene are MNHEY and SMNVEV (reference sequence). The V and J ends lost 8 bases and 6 bases respectively, with 16 bases between them. This CDR3 has 14 residues. The CDR3 sequence: CASQMGRVPGELFF. CDR3 sequence (DNA): TGTGCCAGCCAAATGGGCAGGGTTCCCGGGGAGCTGTTTTTT.

This clonotype has only a few counts. The chain is built from TRBV11-2 and TRBJ2-2; 7 bases are a match to TRBD2. CDR3 length: 15 amino acids. The V gene's germline CDR1 is SGHAT and CDR2 FQNNGV. The V and J ends lost 3 bases and 5 bases, in that order; junction bases with no gene match: 6. CDR3 sequence: CASSFRLAETGELFF. In DNA form, the CDR3 reads TGTGCCAGCAGCTTTCGGCTAGCGGAAACCGGGGAGCTGTTTTTT.

This clonotype was detected ten times or more. The V call is TRBV18, the J call TRBJ2-3; D possibly corresponds to TRBD2 (5 bases). The germline gives CDR1 KGHSH, CDR2 LQKENI. The CDR3 runs 13 residues. V lost 7 bases and J 4 bases, leaving 12 bases between the germline ends. The CDR3 region is CASFREFADTQYF. CDR3 coding DNA: TGTGCCAGCTTCCGGGAATTCGCAGATACGCAGTATTTT.

This clonotype came up many times. The chain has TRBV6-2 or TRBV6-3 and TRBJ1-1; tentatively, D is TRBD1 (6 bases). Trimming removed 5 bases from V and 3 bases from J, with 16 bases in between. The CDR3 sequence is 15 residues long. Looked up from germline, CDR1 is MNHEY and CDR2 is SVGEGT. In nucleotides, the CDR3 is TGTGCCAGCAGTAAGGGTCTGGACAGATACACTGAAGCTTTCTTT. It encodes CASSKGLDRYTEAFF.

This clonotype was counted many times. The chain uses TRBV28 and TRBJ2-5, with D perhaps given as TRBD1 or TRBD2 (5 bases each). V dropped 2 bases and J dropped 9 bases, with 13 bases sitting between them. There are 13 residues in the CDR3. Germline lookup yields CDR1 MDHEN and CDR2 SYDVKM. The DNA of the CDR3 is TGTGCCAGCAGTTTAGGGGACGGCCAGGCCCAGTACTTC. The encoded protein is CASSLGDGQAQYF.

This clonotype came up many times. The chain recombines TRBV28 with TRBJ1-3; maybe TRBD1 (6 bases). This CDR3 has 14 amino acids. The germline gives CDR1 MDHEN, CDR2 SYDVKM. Trimming stripped 7 bases from V and 0 bases from J, with 10 bases between. CDR3 in DNA: TGTGCCAGCAACCGAGGGGGCTCTGGAAACACCATATATTTT. Its protein is CASNRGGSGNTIYF. The full variable domain, its missing parts supplied by reference TRBV28 and TRBJ1-3, is DVKVTQSSRYLVKRTGEKVFLECVQDMDHENMFWYRQDPGLGLRLIYFSYDVKMKEKGDIPEGYSVSREKKERFSLILESASTNQTSMYLCASNRGGSGNTIYFGEGSWLTVV.

V usage is TRBV18 and J usage is TRBJ1-2; possible D gene TRBD1, 5 bases. The CDR3 is made up of 15 amino acids. Germline loops: CDR1 KGHSH, CDR2 LQKENI. The germline V and J ends were trimmed by 0 bases and 8 bases, with 16 bases remaining between them. CDR3 protein: CASSPPEGWGRGYTF. The CDR3 nucleotides are TGTGCCAGCTCACCACCGGAGGGGTGGGGTCGCGGCTACACCTTC.

This clonotype has a handful of counts. This chain connects TRBV18 to TRBJ2-3; no reliable D call. The CDR3 length is 15 residues. The V end lost 2 bases, the J end lost 0 bases, and 9 bases lay between the germline ends. The germline CDR1 and CDR2 sequences are KGHSH and LQKENI. CDR3 sequence: CASSPNSASTDTQYF. CDR3 sequence (DNA): TGTGCCAGCTCACCAAACAGCGCCAGCACAGATACGCAGTATTTT.

This clonotype was counted between two and nine times. The chain is built from TRBV29-1 and TRBJ2-1, with a tentative D call TRBD1 (6 bases). The CDR3 runs to 13 residues. Per germline, CDR1 SQVTM and CDR2 ANQGSEA. In nucleotides, the CDR3 is TGCACAACAGGGAGTGGGGGATACAATGAGCAGTTCTTC. Translation: CTTGSGGYNEQFF.

This clonotype came up many times. This chain joins TRBV30 and TRBJ2-1; D remains unclear. Germline V gene lookup returns CDR1 GTSNPN and CDR2 SVGIG (reference sequence). Between the trimmed V and J ends, which lost 4 bases and 3 bases, there was a span of 19 bases. This CDR3 is built from 16 residues. DNA of the CDR3: TGTGCCTGGACGGCTCCGGTGGGCGTCGACTACAATGAGCAGTTCTTC. Encoded protein: CAWTAPVGVDYNEQFF.

A few counts support this clonotype. A single base separates this from a much larger clone, so it may be a read error. The V and J genes are TRBV6-1 and TRBJ2-5; 7 positions match TRBD1. CDR1 is MNHNS and CDR2 is SASEGT in the germline V gene. The CDR3 has 13 amino acids. Trimming took 6 bases from V and 7 from J; bases not matched to a gene: 8. The CDR3 coding sequence is TGTGCCAGCAGCTACAGGGGAAGGGGGACCCAGTACTTC. It translates to CASSYRGRGTQYF.

Many counts were recorded for this clonotype. The chain is built from TRBV4-2 and TRBJ1-5; 9 bases are shared with TRBD1. The CDR3 consists of 15 residues. With 0 bases clipped from V and 11 bases from J, the junction kept 8 bases outside the gene matches. The germline CDR1 and CDR2 sequences are LGHNA and YNFKEQ. In nucleotides, the CDR3 is TGTGCCAGCAGCCAAGACGGGACAGGGAAGTTGGCCCAGCATTTT. It is translated as CASSQDGTGKLAQHF.

This clonotype was counted at least ten times. The rearrangement links TRBV7-2 to TRBJ2-7; 8 nucleotides line up with TRBD2. Germline-derived CDR1 and CDR2 are SGHTA and FQGNSA. V was pared by 0 bases and J by 2 bases, with 3 bases of the junction left unmatched. CDR3 size: 15 residues. The CDR3 protein is CASSLAAGGTYEQYF. CDR3 coding DNA: TGTGCCAGCAGCTTAGCGGCGGGGGGAACCTACGAGCAGTACTTC. The entire variable domain, with the rest obtained from reference TRBV7-2 and TRBJ2-7, is as follows: GAGVSQSPSNKVTEKGKDVELRCDPISGHTALYWYRQSLGQGLEFLIYFQGNSAPDKSGLPSDRFSAERTGGSVSTLTIQRTQQEDSAVYLCASSLAAGGTYEQYFGPGTRLTVT.

This clonotype was seen a few times. This chain links TRBV28 with TRBJ1-2; D is possibly TRBD1 (6 bases). Looked up from germline, CDR1 is MDHEN and CDR2 is SYDVKM. The CDR3 has 15 amino acids. The ends were cut back, 5 bases at V and 0 bases at J, with 13 bases in the middle. DNA for the CDR3: TGTGCCAGCAGTCTAGGCCGGACAGCTAACTATGGCTACACCTTC. Translated: CASSLGRTANYGYTF.

This clonotype has at least ten counts. The V call is TRBV5-4, the J call TRBJ1-5, with D perhaps TRBD1 (6 bases). Germline V gene data show CDR1 as SGHNT and CDR2 as YYREEE (reference sequence). The V end lost 5 bases, the J end lost 5 bases, and 14 bases lay between the germline ends. The CDR3 contains 14 residues. CDR3 DNA: TGTGCCAGCAGTCGGGACATCGGAGATCAGCCCCAGCATTTT. It codes for CASSRDIGDQPQHF.

The chain employs TRBV7-9 and TRBJ2-2, with no clear D. Germline V CDR1 and CDR2: SEHNR, FQNEAQ (reference sequence). V was cut by 4 bases and J by 3 bases, with 18 bases left in between. The CDR3 length is 17 residues. Here the CDR3 reads CASSSPRTSPDTGELFF. CDR3 sequence (DNA): TGTGCCAGCAGCTCGCCAAGGACCTCGCCCGACACCGGGGAGCTGTTTTTT.

This clonotype was detected many times. This chain uses TRBV20-1 with TRBJ2-7, with 8 bases identical to TRBD1. The CDR3 runs to 13 residues. Germline CDR1 and CDR2: DFQATT and SNEGSKA (reference sequence). Trimming removed 3 bases from V and 1 base from J; junction bases left unmatched: 2. In nucleotides, the CDR3 is TGCAGTGCTAGGTGGGACAGGTCCTACGAGCAGTACTTC. The encoded protein is CSARWDRSYEQYF.